This T cell receptor beta chain was sequenced for a study of cytomegalovirus exposure and HLA in healthy donors. The study, taken as a whole, reports: Previously analyzed data showed that most TCR beta V segments were productive at a frequency of about 87% or about 30%.

The CDR3 runs 14 residues. CDR1 and CDR2 from the germline V gene are MNHNY and SVGAGI (reference sequence). J lost 4 bases, V lost 2 bases, and 2 bases had no gene match. About this clone: Its antigen is not identified.

PCR was performed using 60 Vbeta and 13 Jbeta primers. Profiling relied on immunoSEQ multiplex PCR, and the TCRdb table lists in-frame clones only, not all of them. The table shows 130,000 to 150,000 clones, with 75% to 80% occurring only once. The sequence was collected from a woman under 40 in good health and CMV-seronegative. The sequenced sample was PBMCs. The rearrangement joins TRBV6-6 to TRBJ1-3; TRBD1 matches 7 bases. The DNA for the CDR3 is TGTGCCAGCAGTTACGACAGGGACGGAAACACCATATATTTT. Residues: CASSYDRDGNTIYF.